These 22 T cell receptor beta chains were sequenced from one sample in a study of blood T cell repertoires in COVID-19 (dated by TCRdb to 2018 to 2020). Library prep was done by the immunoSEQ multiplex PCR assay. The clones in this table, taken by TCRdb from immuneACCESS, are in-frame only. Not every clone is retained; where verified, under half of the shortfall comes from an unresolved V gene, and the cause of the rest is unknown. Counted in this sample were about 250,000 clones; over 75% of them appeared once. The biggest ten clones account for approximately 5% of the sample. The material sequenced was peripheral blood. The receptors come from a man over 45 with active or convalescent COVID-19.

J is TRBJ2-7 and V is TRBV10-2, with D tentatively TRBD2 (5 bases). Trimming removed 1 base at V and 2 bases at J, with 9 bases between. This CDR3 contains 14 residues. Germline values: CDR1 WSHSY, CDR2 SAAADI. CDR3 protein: CASSEYTGTYEQYF. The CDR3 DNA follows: TGCGCCAGCAGTGAGTATACGGGGACCTACGAGCAGTACTTC.

The CDR3 bases are TGTGCCAGCAGTCCCCTAAGGGTCACGACAGGCGTCCCCAATCAGCCCCAGCATTTT. Translating it yields CASSPLRVTTGVPNQPQHF. This chain links TRBV27 with TRBJ1-5; possibly TRBD1 for D (6 bases). The V gene lost 5 bases and the J gene lost 3 bases, with 26 bases spanning the gap. Germline V lookup: CDR1 MNHEY, CDR2 SMNVEV (reference sequence). The CDR3 has 19 amino acids.

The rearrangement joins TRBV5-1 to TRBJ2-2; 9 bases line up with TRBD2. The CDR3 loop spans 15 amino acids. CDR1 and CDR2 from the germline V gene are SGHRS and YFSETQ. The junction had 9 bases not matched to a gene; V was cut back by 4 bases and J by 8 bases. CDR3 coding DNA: TGCGCCAGCAGCCCTGGGACTAGCAAGGCGGGGGAGCTGTTTTTT. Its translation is CASSPGTSKAGELFF. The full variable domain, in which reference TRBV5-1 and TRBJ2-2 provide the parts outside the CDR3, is KAGVTQTPRYLIKTRGQQVTLSCSPISGHRSVSWYQQTPGQGLQFLFEYFSETQRNKGNFPGRFSGRQFSNSRSEMNVSTLELGDSALYLCASSPGTSKAGELFFGEGSRLTVL.

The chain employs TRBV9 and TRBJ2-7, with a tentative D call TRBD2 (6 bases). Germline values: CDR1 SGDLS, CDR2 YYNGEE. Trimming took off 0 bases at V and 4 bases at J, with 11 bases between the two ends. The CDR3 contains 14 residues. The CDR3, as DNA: TGTGCCAGCAGCGTAGCTCCGGGGGTGTACGAGCAGTACTTC. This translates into CASSVAPGVYEQYF.

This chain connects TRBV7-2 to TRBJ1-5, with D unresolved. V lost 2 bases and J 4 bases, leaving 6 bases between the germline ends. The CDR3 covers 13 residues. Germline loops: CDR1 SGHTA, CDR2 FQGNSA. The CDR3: CASSLRGNQPQHF. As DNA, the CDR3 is TGTGCCAGCAGCTTACGCGGTAATCAGCCCCAGCATTTT.

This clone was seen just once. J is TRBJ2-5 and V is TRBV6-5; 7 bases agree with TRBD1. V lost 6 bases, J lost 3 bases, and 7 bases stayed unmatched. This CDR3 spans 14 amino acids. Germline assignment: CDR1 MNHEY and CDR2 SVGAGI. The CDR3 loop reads CASRRGPGKETQYF. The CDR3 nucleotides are TGTGCCAGCAGGAGGGGGCCGGGAAAAGAGACCCAGTACTTC.

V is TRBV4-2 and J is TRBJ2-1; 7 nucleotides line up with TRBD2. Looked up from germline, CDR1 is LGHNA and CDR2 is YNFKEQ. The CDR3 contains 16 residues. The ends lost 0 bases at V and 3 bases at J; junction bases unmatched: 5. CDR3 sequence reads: CASSQDWEGIYNEQFF. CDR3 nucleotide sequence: TGTGCCAGCAGCCAAGATTGGGAGGGGATCTACAATGAGCAGTTCTTC.

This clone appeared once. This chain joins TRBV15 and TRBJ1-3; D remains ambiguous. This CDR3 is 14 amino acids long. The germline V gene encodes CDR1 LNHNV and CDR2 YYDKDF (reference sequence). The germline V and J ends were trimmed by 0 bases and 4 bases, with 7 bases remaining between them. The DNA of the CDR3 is TGTGCCACCAGCAGAGATCTCGAGGGAAACACCATATATTTT. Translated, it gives CATSRDLEGNTIYF.

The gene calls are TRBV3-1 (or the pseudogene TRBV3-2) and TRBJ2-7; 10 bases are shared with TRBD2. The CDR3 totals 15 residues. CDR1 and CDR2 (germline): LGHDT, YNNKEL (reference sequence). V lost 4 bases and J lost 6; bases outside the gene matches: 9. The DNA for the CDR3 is TGTGCCAGCAGCCCCACCTGGCTAGCGGGAGCCGAGCAGTACTTC. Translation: CASSPTWLAGAEQYF.

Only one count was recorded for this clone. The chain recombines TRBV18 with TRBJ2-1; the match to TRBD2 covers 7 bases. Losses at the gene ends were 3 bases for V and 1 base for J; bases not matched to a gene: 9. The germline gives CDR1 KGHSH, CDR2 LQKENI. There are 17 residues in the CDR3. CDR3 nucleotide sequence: TGTGCCAGCTCACCTCCTAGCGGCAGTTGGTCCTACAATGAGCAGTTCTTC. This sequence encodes CASSPPSGSWSYNEQFF.

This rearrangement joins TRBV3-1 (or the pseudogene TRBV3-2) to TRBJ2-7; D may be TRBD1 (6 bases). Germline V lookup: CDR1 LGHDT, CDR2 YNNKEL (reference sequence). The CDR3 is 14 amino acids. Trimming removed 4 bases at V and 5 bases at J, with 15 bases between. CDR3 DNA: TGTGCCAGCAGCCTACGGGACACCGGCAACGAGCAGTACTTC. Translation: CASSLRDTGNEQYF.

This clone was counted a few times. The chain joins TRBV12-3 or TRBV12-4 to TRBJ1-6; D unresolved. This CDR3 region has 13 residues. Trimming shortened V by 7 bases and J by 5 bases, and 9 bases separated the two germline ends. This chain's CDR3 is CASNRGNNSPLHF. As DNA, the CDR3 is TGTGCCAGCAATAGAGGGAATAATTCACCCCTCCACTTT.

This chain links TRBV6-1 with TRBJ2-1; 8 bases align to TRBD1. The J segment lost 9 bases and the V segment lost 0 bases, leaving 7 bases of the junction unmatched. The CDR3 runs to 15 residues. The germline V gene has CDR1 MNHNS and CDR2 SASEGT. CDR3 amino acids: CASSEADREWSEQFF. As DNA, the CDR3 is TGTGCCAGCAGTGAAGCGGACAGGGAGTGGAGTGAGCAGTTCTTC.

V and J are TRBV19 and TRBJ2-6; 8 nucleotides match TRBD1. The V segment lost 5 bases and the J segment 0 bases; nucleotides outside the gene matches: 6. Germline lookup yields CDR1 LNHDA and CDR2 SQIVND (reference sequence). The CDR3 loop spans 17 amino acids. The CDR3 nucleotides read TGTGCCAGTAGTGAAAAGACAGGGGACTCTGGGGCCAACGTCCTGACTTTC. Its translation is CASSEKTGDSGANVLTF.

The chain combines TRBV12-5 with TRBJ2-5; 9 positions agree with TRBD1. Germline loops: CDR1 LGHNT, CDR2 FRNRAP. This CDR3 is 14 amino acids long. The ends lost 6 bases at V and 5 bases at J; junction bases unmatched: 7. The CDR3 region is CASGPGQGSETQYF. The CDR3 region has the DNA TGTGCTAGTGGACCGGGACAGGGAAGTGAGACCCAGTACTTC. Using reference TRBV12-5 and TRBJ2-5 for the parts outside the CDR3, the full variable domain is DARVTQTPRHKVTEMGQEVTMRCQPILGHNTVFWYRQTMMQGLELLAYFRNRAPLDDSGMPKDRFSAEMPDATLATLKIQPSEPRDSAVYFCASGPGQGSETQYFGPGTRLLVL.

CDR3 DNA: TGTGCCAGCTCACCACCGTCTAGCGGGAGTTTCTACGAGCAGTACTTC. Encoded protein: CASSPPSSGSFYEQYF. This chain uses TRBV18 with TRBJ2-7; 10 nucleotides line up with TRBD2. CDR3 length: 16 residues. CDR1 is KGHSH, CDR2 LQKENI, per germline. V was clipped by 0 bases and J by 3 bases; unmatched bases: 5.

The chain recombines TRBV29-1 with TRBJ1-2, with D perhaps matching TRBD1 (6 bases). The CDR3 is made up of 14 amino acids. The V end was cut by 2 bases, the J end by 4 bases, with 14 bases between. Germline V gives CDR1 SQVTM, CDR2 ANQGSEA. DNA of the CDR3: TGCAGCGTTGAAATCGGGGGGCGCGGCTATGGCTACACCTTC. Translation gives CSVEIGGRGYGYTF. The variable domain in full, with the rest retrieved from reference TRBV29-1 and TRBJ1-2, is SAVISQKPSRDICQRGTSLTIQCQVDSQVTMMFWYRQQPGQSLTLIATANQGSEATYESGFVIDKFPISRPNLTFSTLTVSNMSPEDSSIYLCSVEIGGRGYGYTFGSGTRLTVV.

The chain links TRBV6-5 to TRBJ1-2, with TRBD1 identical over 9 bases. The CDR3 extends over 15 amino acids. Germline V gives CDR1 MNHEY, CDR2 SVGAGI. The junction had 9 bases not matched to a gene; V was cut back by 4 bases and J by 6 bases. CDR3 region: CASSSRGQGRDGYTF. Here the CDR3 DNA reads TGTGCCAGCAGTTCCCGGGGACAGGGCCGGGATGGCTACACCTTC.

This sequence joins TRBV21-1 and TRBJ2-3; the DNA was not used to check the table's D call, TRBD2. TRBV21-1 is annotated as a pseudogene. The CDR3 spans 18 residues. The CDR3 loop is CASSKWGLAGVLTDTQYF. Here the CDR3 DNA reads TGTGCCAGCAGCAAATGGGGACTAGCGGGAGTCCTCACAGATACGCAGTATTTT.

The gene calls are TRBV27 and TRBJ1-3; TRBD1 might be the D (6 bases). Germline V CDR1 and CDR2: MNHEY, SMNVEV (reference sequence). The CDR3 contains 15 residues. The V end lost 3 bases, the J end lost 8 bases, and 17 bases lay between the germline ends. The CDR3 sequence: CASSFRGGLGYTIYF. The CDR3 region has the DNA TGTGCCAGCAGTTTCCGGGGGGGCTTGGGTTACACCATATATTTT.

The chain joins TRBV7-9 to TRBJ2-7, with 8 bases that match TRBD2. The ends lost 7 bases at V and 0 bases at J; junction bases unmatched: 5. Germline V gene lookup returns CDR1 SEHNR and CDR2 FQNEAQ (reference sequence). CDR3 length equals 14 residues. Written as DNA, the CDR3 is TGTGCCAGCACAATAGCGGGGAGCTCCTACGAGCAGTACTTC. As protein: CASTIAGSSYEQYF.

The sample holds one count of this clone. CDR3 coding DNA: TGTGCCAGCAGACAAGGGACTAGCAGCCAAGAGACCCAGTACTTC. It codes for CASRQGTSSQETQYF. The V gene is TRBV5-8, the J gene TRBJ2-5; TRBD2 agrees at 9 bases. V trimming: 5 bases; J trimming: 1 base; junction bases outside the gene matches: 6. CDR1 and CDR2 (germline): SGHTS, YDEGEE. The CDR3 is 15 amino acids.